This TCR beta chain is from a study of shared clonotypes between healthy human individuals. This CDR3 contains 16 residues. V lost 0 bases, J lost 2 bases, and 7 bases stayed unmatched. CDR1 is MGHRA, CDR2 YSYEKL, per germline. Deep was the level at which the assay was run. TCRdb's table, derived via immunoSEQ multiplex PCR, lists solely in-frame clones and lacks some. The table has around 88,000 clones, 60% to 75% seen once. V gene TRBV4-1 combines with J gene TRBJ2-7; 7 positions match TRBD1. The sequenced material came from memory CD8+ T cells sorted from blood. Regarding subset: CD45RO+ cells pooled with CCR7-negative TemRA cells. This clonotype originated in a man between 25 and 39 years old in good health. CDR3 coding DNA: TGCGCCAGCAGCCAAGATCGGCCAGGGGGACCCTACGAGCAGTACTTC. Protein product: CASSQDRPGGPYEQYF.